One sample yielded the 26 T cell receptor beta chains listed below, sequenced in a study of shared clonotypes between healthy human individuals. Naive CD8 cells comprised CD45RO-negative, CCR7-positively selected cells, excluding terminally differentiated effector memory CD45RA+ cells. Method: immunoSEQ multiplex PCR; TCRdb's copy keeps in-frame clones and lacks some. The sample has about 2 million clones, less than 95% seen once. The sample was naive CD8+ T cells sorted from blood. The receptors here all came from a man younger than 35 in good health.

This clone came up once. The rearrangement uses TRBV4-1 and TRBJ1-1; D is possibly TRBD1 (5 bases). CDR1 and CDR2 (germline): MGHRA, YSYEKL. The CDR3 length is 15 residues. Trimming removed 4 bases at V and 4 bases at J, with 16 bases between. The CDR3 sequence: CASSLGTGVGTEAFF. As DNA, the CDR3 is TGCGCCAGCAGCCTAGGGACTGGTGTGGGCACTGAAGCTTTCTTT.

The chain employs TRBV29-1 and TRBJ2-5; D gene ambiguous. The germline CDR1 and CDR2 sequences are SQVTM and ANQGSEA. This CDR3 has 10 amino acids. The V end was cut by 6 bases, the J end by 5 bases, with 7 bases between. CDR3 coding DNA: TGCAGCGTGCGGCGGGAGACCCAGTACTTC. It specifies CSVRRETQYF.

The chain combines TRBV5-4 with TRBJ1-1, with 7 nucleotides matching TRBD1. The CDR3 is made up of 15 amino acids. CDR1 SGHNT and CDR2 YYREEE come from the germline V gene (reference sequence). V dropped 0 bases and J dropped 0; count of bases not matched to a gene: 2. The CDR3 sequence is CASSLGGQLNTEAFF. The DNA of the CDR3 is TGTGCCAGCAGCTTGGGGGGACAGTTGAACACTGAAGCTTTCTTT.

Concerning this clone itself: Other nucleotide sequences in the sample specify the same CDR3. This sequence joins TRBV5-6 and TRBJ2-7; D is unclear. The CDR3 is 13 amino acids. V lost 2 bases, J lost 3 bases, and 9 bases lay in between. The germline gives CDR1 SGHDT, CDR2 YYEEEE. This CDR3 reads CASSLGLFYEQYF. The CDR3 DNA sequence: TGTGCCAGCAGCTTAGGATTATTCTACGAGCAGTACTTC.

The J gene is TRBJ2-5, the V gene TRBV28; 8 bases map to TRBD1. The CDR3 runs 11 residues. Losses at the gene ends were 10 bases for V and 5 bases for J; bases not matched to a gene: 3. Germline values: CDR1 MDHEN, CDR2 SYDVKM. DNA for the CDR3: TGTGCCACAGGGGGCGGCGAGACCCAGTACTTC. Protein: CATGGGETQYF.

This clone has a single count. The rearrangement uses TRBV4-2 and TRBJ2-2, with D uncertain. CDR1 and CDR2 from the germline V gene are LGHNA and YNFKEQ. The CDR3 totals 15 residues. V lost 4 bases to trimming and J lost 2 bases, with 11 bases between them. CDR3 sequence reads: CASSPPMDNTGELFF. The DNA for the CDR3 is TGTGCCAGCAGCCCACCGATGGATAACACCGGGGAGCTGTTTTTT.

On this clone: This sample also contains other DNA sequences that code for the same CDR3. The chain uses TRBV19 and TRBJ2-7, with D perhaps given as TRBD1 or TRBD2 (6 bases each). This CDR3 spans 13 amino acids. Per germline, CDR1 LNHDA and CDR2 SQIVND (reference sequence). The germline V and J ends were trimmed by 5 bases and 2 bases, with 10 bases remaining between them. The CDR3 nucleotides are TGTGCCAGTAGTCCCGGGGGCCCCTACGAGCAGTACTTC. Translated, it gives CASSPGGPYEQYF.

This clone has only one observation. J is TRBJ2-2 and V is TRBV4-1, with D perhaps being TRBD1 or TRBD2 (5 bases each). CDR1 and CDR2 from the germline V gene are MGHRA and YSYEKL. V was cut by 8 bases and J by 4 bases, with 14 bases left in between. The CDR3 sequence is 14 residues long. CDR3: CASGGRSITGELFF. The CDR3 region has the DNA TGCGCCAGCGGGGGAAGAAGTATCACCGGGGAGCTGTTTTTT.

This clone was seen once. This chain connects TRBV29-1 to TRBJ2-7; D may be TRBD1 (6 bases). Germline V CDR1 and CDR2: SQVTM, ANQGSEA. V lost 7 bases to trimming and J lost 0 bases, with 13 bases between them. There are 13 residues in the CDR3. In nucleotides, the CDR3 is TGCAGCGCGTATGGACAGTCCTCCTACGAGCAGTACTTC. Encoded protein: CSAYGQSSYEQYF.

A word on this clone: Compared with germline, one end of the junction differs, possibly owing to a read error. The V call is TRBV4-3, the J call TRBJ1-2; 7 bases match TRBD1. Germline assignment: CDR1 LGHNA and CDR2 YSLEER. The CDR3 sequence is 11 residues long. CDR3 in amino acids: CASSQDYRGYF. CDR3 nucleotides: TGCGCCAGCAGCCAAGATTACAGGGGCTACTTC.

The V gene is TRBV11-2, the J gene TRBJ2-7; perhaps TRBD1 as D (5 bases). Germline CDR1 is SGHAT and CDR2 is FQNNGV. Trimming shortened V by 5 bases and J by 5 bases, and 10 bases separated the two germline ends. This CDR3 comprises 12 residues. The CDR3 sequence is CASSEPGNEQYF. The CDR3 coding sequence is TGTGCCAGCAGCGAACCAGGGAACGAGCAGTACTTC.

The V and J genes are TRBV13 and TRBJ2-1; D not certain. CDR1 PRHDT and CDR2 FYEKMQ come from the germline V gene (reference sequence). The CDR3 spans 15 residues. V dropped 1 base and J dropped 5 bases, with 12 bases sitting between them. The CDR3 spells CASSLVMAPHNEQFF. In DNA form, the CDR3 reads TGTGCCAGCAGCTTAGTAATGGCACCCCACAATGAGCAGTTCTTC.

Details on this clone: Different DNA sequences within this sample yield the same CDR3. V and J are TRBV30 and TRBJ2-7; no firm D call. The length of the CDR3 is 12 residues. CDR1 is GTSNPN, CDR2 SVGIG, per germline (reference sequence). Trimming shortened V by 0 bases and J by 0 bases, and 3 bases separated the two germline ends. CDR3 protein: CAWSVDSYEQYF. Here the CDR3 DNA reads TGTGCCTGGAGTGTAGACTCCTACGAGCAGTACTTC.

CDR3 sequence: CASKPTGETSYEQFF. The DNA for the CDR3 is TGTGCCAGCAAACCAACAGGGGAGACTAGCTATGAGCAGTTCTTC. The V gene is TRBV6-5, the J gene TRBJ2-1; D could derive from TRBD1 or TRBD2 (7 bases each). V was cut by 7 bases and J by 8 bases, with 21 bases left in between. There are 15 residues in the CDR3. From germline, CDR1 is MNHEY and CDR2 SVGAGI.

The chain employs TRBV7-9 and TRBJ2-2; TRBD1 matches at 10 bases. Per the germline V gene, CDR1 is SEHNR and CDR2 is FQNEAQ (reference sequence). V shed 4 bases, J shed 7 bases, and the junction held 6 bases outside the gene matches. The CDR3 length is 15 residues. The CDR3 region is CASSSTTGGIGELFF. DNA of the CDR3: TGTGCCAGCAGCTCCACGACAGGGGGCATCGGGGAGCTGTTTTTT.

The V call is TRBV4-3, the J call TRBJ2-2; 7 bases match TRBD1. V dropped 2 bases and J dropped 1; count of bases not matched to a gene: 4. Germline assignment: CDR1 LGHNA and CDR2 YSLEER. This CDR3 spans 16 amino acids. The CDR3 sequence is CASSQKTGKNTGELFF. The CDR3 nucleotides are TGCGCCAGCAGCCAAAAGACAGGGAAGAACACCGGGGAGCTGTTTTTT.

CDR3 sequence: CASSLPDSNEQYF. The CDR3 DNA is TGTGCCAGCAGCCTCCCGGACAGCAACGAGCAGTACTTC. The chain employs TRBV5-4 and TRBJ2-7; D may be TRBD1 (6 bases). Trimming removed 4 bases from V and 5 bases from J, with 13 bases in between. The V gene's germline CDR1 is SGHNT and CDR2 YYREEE (reference sequence). The CDR3 runs 13 residues.

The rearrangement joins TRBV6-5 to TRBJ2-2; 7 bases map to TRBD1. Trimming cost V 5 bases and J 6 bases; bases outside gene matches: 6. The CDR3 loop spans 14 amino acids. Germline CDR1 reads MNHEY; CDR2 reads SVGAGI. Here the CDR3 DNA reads TGTGCCAGCAGTCGAGACAGGGCGGCCGGGGAGCTGTTTTTT. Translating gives CASSRDRAAGELFF.

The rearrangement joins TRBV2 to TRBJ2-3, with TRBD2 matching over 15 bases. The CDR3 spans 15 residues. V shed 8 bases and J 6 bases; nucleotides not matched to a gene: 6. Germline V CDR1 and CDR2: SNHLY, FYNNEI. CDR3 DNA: TGTGCCAGCCTCTGGACTAGCGGGGGGGCGGATACGCAGTATTTT. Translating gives CASLWTSGGADTQYF.

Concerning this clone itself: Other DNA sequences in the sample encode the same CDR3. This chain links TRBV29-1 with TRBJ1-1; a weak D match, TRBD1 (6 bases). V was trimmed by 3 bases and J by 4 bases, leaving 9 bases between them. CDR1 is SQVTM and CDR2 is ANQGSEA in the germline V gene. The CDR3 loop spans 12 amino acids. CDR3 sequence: CSVEGGLTEAFF. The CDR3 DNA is TGCAGCGTTGAGGGGGGGCTCACTGAAGCTTTCTTT. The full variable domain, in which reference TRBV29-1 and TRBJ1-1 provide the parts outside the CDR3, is SAVISQKPSRDICQRGTSLTIQCQVDSQVTMMFWYRQQPGQSLTLIATANQGSEATYESGFVIDKFPISRPNLTFSTLTVSNMSPEDSSIYLCSVEGGLTEAFFGQGTRLTVV.

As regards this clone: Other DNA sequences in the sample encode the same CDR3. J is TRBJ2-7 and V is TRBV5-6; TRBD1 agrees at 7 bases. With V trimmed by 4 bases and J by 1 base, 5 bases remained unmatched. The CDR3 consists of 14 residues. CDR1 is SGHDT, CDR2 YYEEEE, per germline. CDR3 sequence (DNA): TGTGCCAGCAGCCCAGGGACAGAATCCTACGAGCAGTACTTC. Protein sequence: CASSPGTESYEQYF.

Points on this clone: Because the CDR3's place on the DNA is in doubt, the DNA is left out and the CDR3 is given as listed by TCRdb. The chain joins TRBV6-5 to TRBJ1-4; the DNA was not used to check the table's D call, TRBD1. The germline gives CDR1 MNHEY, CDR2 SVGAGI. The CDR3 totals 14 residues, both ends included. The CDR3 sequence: CASSTSDRSEKLFF.

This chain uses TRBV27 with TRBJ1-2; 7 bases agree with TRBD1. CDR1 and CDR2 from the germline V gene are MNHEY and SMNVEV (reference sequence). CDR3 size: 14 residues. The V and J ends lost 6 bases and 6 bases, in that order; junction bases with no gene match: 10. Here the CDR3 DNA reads TGTGCCAGCAGCCCCCGGACAGGTTCGAATGGCTACACCTTC. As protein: CASSPRTGSNGYTF.

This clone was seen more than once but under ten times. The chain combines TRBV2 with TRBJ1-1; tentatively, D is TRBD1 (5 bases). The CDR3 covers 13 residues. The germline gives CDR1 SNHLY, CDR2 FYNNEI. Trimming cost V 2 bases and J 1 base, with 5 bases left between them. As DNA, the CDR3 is TGTGCCAGCAGTGAACAGGGGAACACTGAAGCTTTCTTT. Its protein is CASSEQGNTEAFF.

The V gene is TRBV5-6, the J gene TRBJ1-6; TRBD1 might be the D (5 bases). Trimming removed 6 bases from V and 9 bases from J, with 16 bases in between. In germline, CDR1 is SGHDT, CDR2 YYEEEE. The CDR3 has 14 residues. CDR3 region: CASTTWGGSSPLHF. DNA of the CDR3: TGTGCCAGCACTACCTGGGGGGGGAGTTCACCCCTCCACTTT.

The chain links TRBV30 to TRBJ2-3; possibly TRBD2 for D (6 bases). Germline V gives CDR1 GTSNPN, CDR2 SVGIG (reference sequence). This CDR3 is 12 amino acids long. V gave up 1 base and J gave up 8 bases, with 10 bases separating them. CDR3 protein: CAWSDLGGTQYF. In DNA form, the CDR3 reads TGTGCCTGGAGTGACCTCGGGGGTACGCAGTATTTT.